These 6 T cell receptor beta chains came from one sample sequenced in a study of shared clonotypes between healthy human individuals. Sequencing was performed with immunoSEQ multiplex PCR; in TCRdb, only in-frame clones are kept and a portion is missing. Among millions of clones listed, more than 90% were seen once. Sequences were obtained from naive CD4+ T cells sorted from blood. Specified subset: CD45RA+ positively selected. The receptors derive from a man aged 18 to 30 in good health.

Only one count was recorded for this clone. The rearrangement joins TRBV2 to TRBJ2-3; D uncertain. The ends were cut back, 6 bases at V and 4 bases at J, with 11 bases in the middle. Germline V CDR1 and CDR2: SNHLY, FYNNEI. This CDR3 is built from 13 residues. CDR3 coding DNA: TGTGCCAGCAGGACCCTCGCCCCAGATACGCAGTATTTT. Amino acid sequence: CASRTLAPDTQYF.

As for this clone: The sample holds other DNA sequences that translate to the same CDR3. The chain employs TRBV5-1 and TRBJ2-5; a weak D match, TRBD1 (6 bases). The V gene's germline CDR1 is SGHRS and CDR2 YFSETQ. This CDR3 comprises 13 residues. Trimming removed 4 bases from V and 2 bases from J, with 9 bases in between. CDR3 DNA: TGCGCCAGCAGCGCCGGACAGCAAGAGACCCAGTACTTC. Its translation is CASSAGQQETQYF.

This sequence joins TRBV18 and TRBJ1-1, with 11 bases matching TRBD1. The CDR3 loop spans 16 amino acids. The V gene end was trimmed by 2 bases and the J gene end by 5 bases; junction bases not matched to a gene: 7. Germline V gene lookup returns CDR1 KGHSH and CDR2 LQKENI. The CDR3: CASSPGTGGWGTEAFF. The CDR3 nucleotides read TGTGCCAGCTCACCAGGGACAGGGGGTTGGGGAACTGAAGCTTTCTTT.

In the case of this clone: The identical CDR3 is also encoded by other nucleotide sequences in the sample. The CDR3 bases are TGTGCCAGCAGCTTAGAGCATGGGTCAGCAGGTGAAGCTTTCTTT. It codes for CASSLEHGSAGEAFF. The rearrangement joins TRBV11-2 to TRBJ1-1; D is undetermined. This CDR3 spans 15 amino acids. Germline V gene lookup returns CDR1 SGHAT and CDR2 FQNNGV. Trimming took 0 bases from V and 7 from J, leaving 15 bases between them.

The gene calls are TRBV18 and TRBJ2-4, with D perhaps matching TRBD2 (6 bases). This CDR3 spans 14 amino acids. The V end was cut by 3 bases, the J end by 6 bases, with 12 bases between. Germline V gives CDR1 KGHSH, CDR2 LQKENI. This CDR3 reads CASSPPGTPNIQYF. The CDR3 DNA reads TGTGCCAGCTCACCTCCAGGGACTCCAAACATTCAGTACTTC.

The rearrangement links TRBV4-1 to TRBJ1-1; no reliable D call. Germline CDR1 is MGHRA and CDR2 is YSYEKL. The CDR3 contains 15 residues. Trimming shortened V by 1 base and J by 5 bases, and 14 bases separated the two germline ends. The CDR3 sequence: CASSQGLGGRTEAFF. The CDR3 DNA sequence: TGCGCCAGCAGCCAAGGGCTGGGAGGGAGGACTGAAGCTTTCTTT.